Following are 3 T cell receptor beta chains from one sample sequenced in a study of OX40 agonist ivuxolimab in advanced cancers. This table comes from immunoSEQ multiplex PCR, and its TCRdb copy is limited to in-frame clones, with some not included. The sample lists 45,000 to 60,000 clones, 83% occurring once. Source: CD4+ or CD8+ T cells sorted from blood, taken in a trial of the OX40 agonist ivuxolimab. These receptors originate from an adult with an advanced solid tumor such as melanoma, head and neck, liver or kidney cancer.

The chain recombines TRBV2 with TRBJ2-7, with D uncertain. The germline V gene has CDR1 SNHLY and CDR2 FYNNEI. V was shortened by 7 bases and J by 1 base, with 11 bases between the two germline ends. The CDR3 is made up of 13 amino acids. CDR3 loop: CASKSVFSYEQYF. The CDR3 nucleotides read TGTGCCAGCAAGTCAGTGTTTTCCTACGAGCAGTACTTC. Supplemented by reference TRBV2 and TRBJ2-7, the full variable domain reads EPEVTQTPSHQVTQMGQEVILRCVPISNHLYFYWYRQILGQKVEFLVSFYNNEISEKSEIFDDQFSVERPDGSNFTLKIRSTKLEDSAMYFCASKSVFSYEQYFGPGTRLTVT.

The CDR3 DNA follows: TGTGCCAGCAGCGTAGTTCAGGGGCCTTCCTCTGGAAACACCATATATTTT. Encoded protein: CASSVVQGPSSGNTIYF. The gene calls are TRBV9 and TRBJ1-3, with TRBD1 as a possible D gene (6 bases). This CDR3 region has 17 residues. Trimming took 0 bases from V and 0 from J, leaving 13 bases between them. The germline V gene has CDR1 SGDLS and CDR2 YYNGEE.

The chain joins TRBV5-1 to TRBJ1-1, with D perhaps TRBD1 (6 bases). The germline V and J ends were trimmed by 3 bases and 2 bases, with 8 bases remaining between them. This CDR3 has 13 amino acids. In germline, CDR1 is SGHRS, CDR2 YFSETQ. The CDR3 sequence is CASSSGTNTEAFF. In nucleotides, the CDR3 is TGCGCCAGCAGCTCCGGGACAAACACTGAAGCTTTCTTT.